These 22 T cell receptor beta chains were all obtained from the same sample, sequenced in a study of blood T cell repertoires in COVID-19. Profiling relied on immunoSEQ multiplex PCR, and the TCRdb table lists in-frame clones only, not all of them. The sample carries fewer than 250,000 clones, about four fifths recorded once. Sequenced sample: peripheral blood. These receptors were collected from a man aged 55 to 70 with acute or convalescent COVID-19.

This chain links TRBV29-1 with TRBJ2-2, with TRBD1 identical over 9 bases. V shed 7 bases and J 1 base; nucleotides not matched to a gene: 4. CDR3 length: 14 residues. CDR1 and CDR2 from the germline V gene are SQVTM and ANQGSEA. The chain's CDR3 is CSAQGQGNTGELFF. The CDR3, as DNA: TGCAGCGCTCAGGGACAGGGGAACACCGGGGAGCTGTTTTTT.

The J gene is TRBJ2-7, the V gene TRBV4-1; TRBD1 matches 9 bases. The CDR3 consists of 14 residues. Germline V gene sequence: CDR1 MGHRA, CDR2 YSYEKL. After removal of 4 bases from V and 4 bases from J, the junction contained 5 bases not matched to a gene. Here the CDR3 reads CASSPPGQGYEQYF. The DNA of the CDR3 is TGCGCCAGCAGCCCCCCGGGACAGGGTTACGAGCAGTACTTC.

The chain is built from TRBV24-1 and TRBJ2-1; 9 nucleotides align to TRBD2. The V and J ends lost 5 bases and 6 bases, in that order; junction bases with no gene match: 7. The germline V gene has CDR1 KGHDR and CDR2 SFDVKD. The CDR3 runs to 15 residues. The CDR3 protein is CATSGRSGRSNEQFF. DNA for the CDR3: TGTGCCACCAGTGGTCGGAGCGGGAGGAGCAATGAGCAGTTCTTC.

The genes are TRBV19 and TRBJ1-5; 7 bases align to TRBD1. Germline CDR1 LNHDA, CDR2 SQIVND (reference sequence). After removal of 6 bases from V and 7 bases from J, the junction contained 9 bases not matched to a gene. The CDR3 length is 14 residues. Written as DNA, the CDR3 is TGTGCCAGTAGGGAGACAGGGCAGGGACAGCCCCAGCATTTT. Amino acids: CASRETGQGQPQHF. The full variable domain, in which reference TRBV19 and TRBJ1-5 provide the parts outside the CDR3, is DGGITQSPKYLFRKEGQNVTLSCEQNLNHDAMYWYRQDPGQGLRLIYYSQIVNDFQKGDIAEGYSVSREKKESFPLTVTSAQKNPTAFYLCASRETGQGQPQHFGDGTRLSIL.

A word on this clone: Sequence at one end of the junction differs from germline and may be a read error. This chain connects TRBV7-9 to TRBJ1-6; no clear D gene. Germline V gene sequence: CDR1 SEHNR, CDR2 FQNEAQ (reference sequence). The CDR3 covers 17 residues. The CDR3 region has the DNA TGTGCCAGCAGCCTAGCCTCGGGGTCCCCTTATAATTCACCCCTCCACTTT. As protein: CASSLASGSPYNSPLHF.

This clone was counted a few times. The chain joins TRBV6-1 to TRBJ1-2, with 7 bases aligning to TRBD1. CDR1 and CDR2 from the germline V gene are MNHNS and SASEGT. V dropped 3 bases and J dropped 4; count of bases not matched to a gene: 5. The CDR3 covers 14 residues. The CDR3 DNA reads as TGTGCCAGCAGTGACGGACAGGTCTCCTATGGCTACACCTTC. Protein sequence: CASSDGQVSYGYTF.

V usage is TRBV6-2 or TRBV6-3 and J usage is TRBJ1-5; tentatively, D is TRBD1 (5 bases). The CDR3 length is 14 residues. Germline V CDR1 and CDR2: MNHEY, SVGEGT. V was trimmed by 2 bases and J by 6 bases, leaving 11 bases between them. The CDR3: CASSYDRGSQPQHF. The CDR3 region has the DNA TGTGCCAGCAGTTACGATCGGGGGAGTCAGCCCCAGCATTTT.

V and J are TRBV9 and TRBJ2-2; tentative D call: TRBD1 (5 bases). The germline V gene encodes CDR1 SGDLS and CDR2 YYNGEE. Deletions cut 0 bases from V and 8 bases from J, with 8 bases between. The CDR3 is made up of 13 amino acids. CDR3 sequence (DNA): TGTGCCAGCAGCGTAGGCAGGGCAGGGGAGCTGTTTTTT. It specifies CASSVGRAGELFF.

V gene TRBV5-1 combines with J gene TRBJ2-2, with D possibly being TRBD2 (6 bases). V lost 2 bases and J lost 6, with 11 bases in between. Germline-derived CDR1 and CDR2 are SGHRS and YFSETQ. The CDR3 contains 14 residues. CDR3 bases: TGCGCCAGCAGCTTATCCGGGGAGGCCGGGGAGCTGTTTTTT. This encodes CASSLSGEAGELFF.

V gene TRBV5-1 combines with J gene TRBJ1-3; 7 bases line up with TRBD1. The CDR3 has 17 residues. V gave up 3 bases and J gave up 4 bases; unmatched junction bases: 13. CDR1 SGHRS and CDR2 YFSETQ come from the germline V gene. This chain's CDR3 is CASSSNPLRGTGNTIYF. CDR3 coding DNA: TGCGCCAGCAGCTCTAACCCTCTCAGGGGGACAGGAAACACCATATATTTT.

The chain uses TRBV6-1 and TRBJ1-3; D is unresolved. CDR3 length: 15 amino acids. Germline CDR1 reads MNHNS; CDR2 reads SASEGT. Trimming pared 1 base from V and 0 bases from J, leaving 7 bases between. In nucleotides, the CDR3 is TGTGCCAGCAGTGAAGGCACGGTCTCTGGAAACACCATATATTTT. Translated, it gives CASSEGTVSGNTIYF.

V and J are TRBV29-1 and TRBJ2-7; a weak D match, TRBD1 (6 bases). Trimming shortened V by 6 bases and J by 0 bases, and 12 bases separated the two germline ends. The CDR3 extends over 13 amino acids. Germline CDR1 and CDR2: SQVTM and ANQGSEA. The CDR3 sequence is CSVWDTHSYEQYF. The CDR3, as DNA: TGCAGCGTCTGGGACACCCACTCCTACGAGCAGTACTTC.

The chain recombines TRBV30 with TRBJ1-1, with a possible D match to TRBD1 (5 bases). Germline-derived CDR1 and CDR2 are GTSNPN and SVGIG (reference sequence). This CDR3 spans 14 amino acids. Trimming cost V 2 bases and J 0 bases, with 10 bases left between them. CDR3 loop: CAWSQDSLNTEAFF. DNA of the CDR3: TGTGCCTGGAGTCAAGACAGCCTGAACACTGAAGCTTTCTTT.

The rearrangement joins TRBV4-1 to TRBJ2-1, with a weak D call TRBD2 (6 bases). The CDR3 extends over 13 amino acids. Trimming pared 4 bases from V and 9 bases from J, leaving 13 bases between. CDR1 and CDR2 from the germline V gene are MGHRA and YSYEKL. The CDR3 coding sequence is TGCGCCAGCAGCCGACTAGGGTTGGCTGAGCAGTTCTTC. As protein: CASSRLGLAEQFF.

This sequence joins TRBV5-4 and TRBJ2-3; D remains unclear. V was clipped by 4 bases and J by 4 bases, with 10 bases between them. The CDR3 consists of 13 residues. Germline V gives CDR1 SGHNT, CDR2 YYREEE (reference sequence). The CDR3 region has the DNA TGTGCCAGCAGCCCCCTAGGCGCAGATACGCAGTATTTT. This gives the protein CASSPLGADTQYF.

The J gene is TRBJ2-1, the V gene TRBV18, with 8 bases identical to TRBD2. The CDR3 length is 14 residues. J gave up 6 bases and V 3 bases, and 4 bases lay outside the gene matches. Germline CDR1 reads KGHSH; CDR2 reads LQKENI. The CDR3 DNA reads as TGTGCCAGCTCACCTGGGCTAGCGGGCAATGAGCAGTTCTTC. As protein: CASSPGLAGNEQFF.

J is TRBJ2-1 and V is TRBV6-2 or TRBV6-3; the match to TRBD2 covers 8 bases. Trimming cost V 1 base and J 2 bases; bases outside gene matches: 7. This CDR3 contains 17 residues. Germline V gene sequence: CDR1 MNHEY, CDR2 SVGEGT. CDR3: CASSYWVGGGPYNEQFF. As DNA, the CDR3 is TGTGCCAGCAGTTACTGGGTCGGCGGGGGGCCCTACAATGAGCAGTTCTTC.

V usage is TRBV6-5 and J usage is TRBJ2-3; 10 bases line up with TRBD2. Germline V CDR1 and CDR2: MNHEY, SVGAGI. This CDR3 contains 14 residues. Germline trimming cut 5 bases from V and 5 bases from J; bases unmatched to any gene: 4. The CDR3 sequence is CASSTAGGRDTQYF. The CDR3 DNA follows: TGTGCCAGCAGTACAGCGGGAGGGAGAGATACGCAGTATTTT.

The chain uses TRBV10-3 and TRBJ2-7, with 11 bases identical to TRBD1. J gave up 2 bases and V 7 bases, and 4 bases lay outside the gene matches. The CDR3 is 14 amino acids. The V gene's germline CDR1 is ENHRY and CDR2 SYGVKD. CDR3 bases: TGTGCCATCACCCCGGGACAGGGGGCCTACGAGCAGTACTTC. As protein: CAITPGQGAYEQYF.

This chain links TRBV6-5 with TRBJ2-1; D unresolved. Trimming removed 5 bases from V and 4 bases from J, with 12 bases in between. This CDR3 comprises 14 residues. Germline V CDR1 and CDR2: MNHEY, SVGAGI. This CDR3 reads CASSSPRGYNEQFF. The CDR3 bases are TGTGCCAGCAGTAGCCCCCGAGGATACAATGAGCAGTTCTTC.

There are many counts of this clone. DNA of the CDR3: TGCGCCAGCAGCCAAGAGGGGGGGAGGGAAAAACTGTTTTTT. It yields the protein CASSQEGGREKLFF. The chain uses TRBV4-1 and TRBJ1-4; possible D gene TRBD1, 5 bases. The CDR3 is 14 amino acids. V was pared by 0 bases and J by 8 bases, with 10 bases between. Germline assignment: CDR1 MGHRA and CDR2 YSYEKL.

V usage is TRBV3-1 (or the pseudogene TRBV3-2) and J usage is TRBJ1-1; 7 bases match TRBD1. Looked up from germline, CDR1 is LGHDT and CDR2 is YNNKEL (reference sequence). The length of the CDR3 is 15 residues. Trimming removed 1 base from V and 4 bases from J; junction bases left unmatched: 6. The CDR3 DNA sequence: TGTGCCAGCAGCCAAGCACAGGGGACCGGCACTGAAGCTTTCTTT. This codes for CASSQAQGTGTEAFF.